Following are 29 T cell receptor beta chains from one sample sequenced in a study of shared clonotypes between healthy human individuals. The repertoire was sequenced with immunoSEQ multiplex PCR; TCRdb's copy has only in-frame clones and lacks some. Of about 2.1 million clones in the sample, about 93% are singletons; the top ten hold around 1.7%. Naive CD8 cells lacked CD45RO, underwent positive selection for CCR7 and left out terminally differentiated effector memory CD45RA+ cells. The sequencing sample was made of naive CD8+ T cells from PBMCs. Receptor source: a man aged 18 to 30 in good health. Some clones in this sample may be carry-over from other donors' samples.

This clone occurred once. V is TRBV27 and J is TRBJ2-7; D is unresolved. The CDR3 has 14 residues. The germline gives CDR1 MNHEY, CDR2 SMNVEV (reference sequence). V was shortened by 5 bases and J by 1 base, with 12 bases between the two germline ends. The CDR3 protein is CASSERQTSYEQYF. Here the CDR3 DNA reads TGTGCCAGCAGTGAGCGACAAACGTCCTACGAGCAGTACTTC.

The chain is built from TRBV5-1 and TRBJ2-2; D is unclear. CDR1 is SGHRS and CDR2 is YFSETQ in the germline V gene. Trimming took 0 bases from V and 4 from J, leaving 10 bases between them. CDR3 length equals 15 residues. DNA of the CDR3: TGCGCCAGCAGCTTGGTCAAGGATGGCACCGGGGAGCTGTTTTTT. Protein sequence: CASSLVKDGTGELFF.

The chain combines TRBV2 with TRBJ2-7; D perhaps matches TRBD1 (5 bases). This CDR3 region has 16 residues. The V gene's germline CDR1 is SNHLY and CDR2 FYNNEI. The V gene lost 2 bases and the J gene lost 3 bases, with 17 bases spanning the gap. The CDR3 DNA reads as TGTGCCAGCAGTGAAACGATGACAGTGGGTAGCTACGAGCAGTACTTC. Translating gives CASSETMTVGSYEQYF.

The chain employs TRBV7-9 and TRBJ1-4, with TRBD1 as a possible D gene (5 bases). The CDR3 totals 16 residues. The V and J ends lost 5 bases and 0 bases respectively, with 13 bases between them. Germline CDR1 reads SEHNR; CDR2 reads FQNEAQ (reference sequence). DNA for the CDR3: TGTGCCAGCAGCCCACTCGGGGCTGCAACTAATGAAAAACTGTTTTTT. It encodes CASSPLGAATNEKLFF.

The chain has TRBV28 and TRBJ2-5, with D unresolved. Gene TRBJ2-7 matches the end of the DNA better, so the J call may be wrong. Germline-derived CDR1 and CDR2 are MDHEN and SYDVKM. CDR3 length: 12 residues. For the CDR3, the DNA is TGTGCCAGCCGGCAGCCAGGAGACGAGCAGTACTTC. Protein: CASRQPGDEQYF.

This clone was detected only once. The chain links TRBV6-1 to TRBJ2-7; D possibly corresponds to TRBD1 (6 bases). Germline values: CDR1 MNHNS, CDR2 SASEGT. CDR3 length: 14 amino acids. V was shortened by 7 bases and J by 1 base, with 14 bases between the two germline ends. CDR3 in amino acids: CASTIRDTSYEQYF. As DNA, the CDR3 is TGTGCCAGCACCATACGGGACACATCCTACGAGCAGTACTTC.

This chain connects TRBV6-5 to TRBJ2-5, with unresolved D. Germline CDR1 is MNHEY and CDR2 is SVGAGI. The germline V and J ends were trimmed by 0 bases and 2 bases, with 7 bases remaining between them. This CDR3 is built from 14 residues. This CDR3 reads CASSYSYLQETQYF. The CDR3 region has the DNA TGTGCCAGCAGTTACTCCTATCTTCAAGAGACCCAGTACTTC.

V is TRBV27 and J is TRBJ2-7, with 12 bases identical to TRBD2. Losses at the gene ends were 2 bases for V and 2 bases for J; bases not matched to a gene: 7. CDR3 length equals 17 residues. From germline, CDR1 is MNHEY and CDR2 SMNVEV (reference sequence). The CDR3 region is CASSLVRLAGGTYEQYF. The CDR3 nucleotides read TGTGCCAGCAGTTTAGTTCGGCTAGCGGGAGGGACCTACGAGCAGTACTTC.

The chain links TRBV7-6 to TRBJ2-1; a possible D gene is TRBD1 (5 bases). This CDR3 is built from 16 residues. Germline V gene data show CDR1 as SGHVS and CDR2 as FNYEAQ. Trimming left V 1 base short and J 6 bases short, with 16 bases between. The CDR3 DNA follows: TGTGCCAGCAGCTTAGAAGGGGCCTACTCACTCAATGAGCAGTTCTTC. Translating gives CASSLEGAYSLNEQFF.

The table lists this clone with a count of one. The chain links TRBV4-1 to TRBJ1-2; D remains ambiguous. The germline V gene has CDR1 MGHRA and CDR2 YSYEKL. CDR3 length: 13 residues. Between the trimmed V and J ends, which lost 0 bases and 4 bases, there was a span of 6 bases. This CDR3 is CASSQEPFYGYTF. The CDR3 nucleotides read TGCGCCAGCAGCCAAGAACCCTTCTATGGCTACACCTTC.

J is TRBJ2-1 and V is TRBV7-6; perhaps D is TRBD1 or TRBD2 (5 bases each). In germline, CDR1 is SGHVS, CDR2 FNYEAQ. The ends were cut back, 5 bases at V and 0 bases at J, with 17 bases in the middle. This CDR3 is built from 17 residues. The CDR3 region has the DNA TGTGCCAGCAGCCCTAGGGGTAGCGCAACCTCCTACAATGAGCAGTTCTTC. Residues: CASSPRGSATSYNEQFF.

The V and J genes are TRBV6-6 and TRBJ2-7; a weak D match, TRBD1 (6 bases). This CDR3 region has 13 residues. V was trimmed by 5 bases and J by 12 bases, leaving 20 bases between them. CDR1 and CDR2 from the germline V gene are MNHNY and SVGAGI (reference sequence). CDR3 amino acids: CASSPQHTGPAYF. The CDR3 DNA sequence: TGTGCCAGCAGTCCGCAGCACACAGGGCCGGCGTACTTC.

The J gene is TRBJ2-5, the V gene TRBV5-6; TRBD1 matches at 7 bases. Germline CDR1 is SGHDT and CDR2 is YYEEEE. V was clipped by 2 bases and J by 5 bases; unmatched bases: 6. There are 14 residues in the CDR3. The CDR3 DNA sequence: TGTGCCAGCAGCTTTACAGGGGATGGGGAGACCCAGTACTTC. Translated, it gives CASSFTGDGETQYF.

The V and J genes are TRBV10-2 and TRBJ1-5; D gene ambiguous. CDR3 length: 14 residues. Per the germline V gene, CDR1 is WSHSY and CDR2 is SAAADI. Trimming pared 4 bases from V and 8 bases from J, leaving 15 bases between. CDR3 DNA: TGCGCCAGCAGTGGTGGGCGGGTCTGGGAGCCCCAGCATTTT. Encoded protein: CASSGGRVWEPQHF.

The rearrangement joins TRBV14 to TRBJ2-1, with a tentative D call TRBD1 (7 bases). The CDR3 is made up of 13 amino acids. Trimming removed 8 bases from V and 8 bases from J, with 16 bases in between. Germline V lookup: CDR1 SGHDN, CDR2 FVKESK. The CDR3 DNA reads TGTGCCAGCCGGCGGGACAGTGAAGATGAGCAGTTCTTC. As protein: CASRRDSEDEQFF.

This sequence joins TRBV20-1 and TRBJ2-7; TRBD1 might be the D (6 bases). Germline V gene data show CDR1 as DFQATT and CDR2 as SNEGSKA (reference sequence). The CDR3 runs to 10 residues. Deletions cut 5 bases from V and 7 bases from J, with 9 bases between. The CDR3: CSAPQGEQYF. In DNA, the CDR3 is TGCAGTGCTCCCCAGGGGGAGCAGTACTTC.

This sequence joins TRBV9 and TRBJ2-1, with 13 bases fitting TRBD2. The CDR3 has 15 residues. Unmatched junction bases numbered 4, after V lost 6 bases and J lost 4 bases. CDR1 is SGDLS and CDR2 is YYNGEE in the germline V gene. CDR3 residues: CASTLLAGGYNEQFF. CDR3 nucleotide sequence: TGTGCCAGCACCCTACTAGCGGGAGGGTACAATGAGCAGTTCTTC.

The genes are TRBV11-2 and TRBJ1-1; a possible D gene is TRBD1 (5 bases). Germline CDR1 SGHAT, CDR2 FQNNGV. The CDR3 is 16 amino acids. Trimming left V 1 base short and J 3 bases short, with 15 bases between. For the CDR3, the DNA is TGTGCCAGCAGCTTAGTCCCCGACACACAGGACACTGAAGCTTTCTTT. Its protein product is CASSLVPDTQDTEAFF.

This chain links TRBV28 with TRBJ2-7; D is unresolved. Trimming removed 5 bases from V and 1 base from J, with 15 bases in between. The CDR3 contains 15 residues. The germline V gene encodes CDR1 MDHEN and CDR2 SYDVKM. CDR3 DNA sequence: TGTGCCAGCAGTCCGAGGACGGAACTTTCCTACGAGCAGTACTTC. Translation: CASSPRTELSYEQYF.

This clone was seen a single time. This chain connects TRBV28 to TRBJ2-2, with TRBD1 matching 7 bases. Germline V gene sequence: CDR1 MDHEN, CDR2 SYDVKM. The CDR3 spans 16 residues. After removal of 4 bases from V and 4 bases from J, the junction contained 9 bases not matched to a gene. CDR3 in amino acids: CASSSLRDRTTGELFF. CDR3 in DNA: TGTGCCAGCAGTTCCCTCCGGGACAGAACCACCGGGGAGCTGTTTTTT.

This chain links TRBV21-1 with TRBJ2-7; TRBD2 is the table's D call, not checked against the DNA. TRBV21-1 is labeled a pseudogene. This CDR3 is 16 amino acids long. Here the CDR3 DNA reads TGTGCCAGCAGCAAAGCGTGTGGCGGGGTTAGCTACGAGCAGTACTTC. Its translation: CASSKACGGVSYEQYF.

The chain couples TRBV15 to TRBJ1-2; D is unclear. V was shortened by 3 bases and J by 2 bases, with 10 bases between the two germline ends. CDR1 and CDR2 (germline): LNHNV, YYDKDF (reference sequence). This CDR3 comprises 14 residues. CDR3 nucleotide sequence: TGTGCCACCAGCAGGGAGGGCAGAAACTATGGCTACACCTTC. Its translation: CATSREGRNYGYTF.

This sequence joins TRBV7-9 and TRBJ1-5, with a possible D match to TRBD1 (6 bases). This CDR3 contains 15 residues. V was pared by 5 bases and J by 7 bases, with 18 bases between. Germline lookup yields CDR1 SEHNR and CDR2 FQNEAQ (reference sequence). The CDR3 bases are TGTGCCAGCAGCCGGGCGGGGGCAAGCGGGCAGCCCCAGCATTTT. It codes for CASSRAGASGQPQHF.

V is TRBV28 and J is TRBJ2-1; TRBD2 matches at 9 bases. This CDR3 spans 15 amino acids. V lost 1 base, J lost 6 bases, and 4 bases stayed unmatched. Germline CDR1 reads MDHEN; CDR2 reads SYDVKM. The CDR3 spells CASSLSSGASNEQFF. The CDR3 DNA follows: TGTGCCAGCAGTTTATCTAGCGGGGCCTCCAATGAGCAGTTCTTC.

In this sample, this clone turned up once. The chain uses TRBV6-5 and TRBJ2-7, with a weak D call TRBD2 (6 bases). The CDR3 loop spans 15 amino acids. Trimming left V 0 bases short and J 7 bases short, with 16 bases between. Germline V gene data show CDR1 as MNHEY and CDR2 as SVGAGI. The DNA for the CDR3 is TGTGCCAGCAGTTACTCGCTCCGACTAGGGGTTGAGCAGTACTTC. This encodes CASSYSLRLGVEQYF.

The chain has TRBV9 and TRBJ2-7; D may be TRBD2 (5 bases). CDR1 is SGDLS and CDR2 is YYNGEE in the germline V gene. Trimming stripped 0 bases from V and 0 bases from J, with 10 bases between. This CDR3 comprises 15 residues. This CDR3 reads CASSVGEGPSYEQYF. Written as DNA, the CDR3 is TGTGCCAGCAGCGTAGGAGAGGGTCCCTCCTACGAGCAGTACTTC.

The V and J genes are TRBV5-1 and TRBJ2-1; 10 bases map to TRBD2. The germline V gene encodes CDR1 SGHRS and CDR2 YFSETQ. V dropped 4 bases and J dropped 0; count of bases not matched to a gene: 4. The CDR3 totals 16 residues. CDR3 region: CASSPASGSSYNEQFF. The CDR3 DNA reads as TGCGCCAGCAGCCCTGCTAGCGGGAGCTCCTACAATGAGCAGTTCTTC. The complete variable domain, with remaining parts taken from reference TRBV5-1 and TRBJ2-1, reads KAGVTQTPRYLIKTRGQQVTLSCSPISGHRSVSWYQQTPGQGLQFLFEYFSETQRNKGNFPGRFSGRQFSNSRSEMNVSTLELGDSALYLCASSPASGSSYNEQFFGPGTRLTVL.

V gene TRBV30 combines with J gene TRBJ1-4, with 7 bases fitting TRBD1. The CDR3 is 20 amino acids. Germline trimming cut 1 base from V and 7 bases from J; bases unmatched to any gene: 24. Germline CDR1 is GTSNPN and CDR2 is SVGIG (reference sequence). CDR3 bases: TGTGCCTGGAGTGGTCCGCCCCTGACCGACTCGACAGGGTCAAGTGAAAAACTGTTTTTT. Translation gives CAWSGPPLTDSTGSSEKLFF.

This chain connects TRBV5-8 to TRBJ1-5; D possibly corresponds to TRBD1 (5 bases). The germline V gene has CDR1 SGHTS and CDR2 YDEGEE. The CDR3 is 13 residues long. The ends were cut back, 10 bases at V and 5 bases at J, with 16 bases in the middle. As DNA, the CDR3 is TGTGCCGGGCAGGGTTGGGGGGATCAGCCCCAGCATTTT. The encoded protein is CAGQGWGDQPQHF.